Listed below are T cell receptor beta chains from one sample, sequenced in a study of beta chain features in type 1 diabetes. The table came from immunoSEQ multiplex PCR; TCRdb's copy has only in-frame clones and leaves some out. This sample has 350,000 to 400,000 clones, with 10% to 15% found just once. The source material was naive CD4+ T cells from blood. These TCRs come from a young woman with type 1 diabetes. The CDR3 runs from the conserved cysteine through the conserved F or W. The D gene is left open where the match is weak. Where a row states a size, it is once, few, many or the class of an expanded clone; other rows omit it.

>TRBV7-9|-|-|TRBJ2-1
CASSLGRRGYHNEQFF
TGTGCCAGCAGCTTAGGTCGACGCGGGTACCACAATGAGCAGTTCTTC
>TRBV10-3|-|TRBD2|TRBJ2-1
CAINGREGNVEQFF
TGTGCCATCAATGGGCGGGAGGGCAATGTGGAGCAGTTCTTC
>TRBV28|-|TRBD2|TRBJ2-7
CASSLRGGDYEQYF
TGTGCCAGCAGTTTACGCGGGGGAGACTACGAGCAGTACTTC
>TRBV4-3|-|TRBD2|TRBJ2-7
CASSPAGTSGRMEQYF
TGCGCCAGCAGCCCCGCCGGAACTAGCGGGAGGATGGAGCAGTACTTC
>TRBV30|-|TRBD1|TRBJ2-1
CAWQTGGSHNEQFF
TGTGCCTGGCAAACAGGGGGCTCGCACAATGAGCAGTTCTTC
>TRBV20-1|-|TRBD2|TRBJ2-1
CSAKLADQFF
TGCAGTGCGAAGCTAGCGGATCAGTTCTTC
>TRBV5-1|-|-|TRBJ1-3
CASSLERGNTIYF
TGCGCCAGCAGCTTGGAACGGGGAAACACCATATATTTT
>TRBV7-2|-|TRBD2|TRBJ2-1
CASSYPLAWLSYNEQFF
TGTGCCAGCAGCTATCCACTAGCGTGGCTTTCCTACAATGAGCAGTTCTTC
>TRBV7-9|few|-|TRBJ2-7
CASSPGGTGIMDEQYF
TGTGCCAGCAGCCCGGGGGGGACAGGGATCATGGACGAGCAGTACTTC
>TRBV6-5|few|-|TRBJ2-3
CASRPQGGTQYF
TGTGCCAGCAGGCCACAAGGGGGTACGCAGTATTTT
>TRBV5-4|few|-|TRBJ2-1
CASSLVANNEQFF
TGTGCCAGCAGCTTGGTGGCAAACAATGAGCAGTTCTTC
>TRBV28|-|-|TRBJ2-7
CASSLYRRDSYEQYF
TGTGCCAGCAGTTTATATCGGCGGGACTCCTACGAGCAGTACTTC